The clone carrying this T cell receptor (beta chain) was detected a few times. The junction departs from germline at one end; a sequencing error may be responsible. This record belongs to a study of T cell repertoires in breast cancer. The CDR3 contains 14 residues. Germline V gene data show CDR1 as SSHAT and CDR2 as FNYEAQ (reference sequence). The expanded emulsion RT-PCR method captured paired alpha and beta chains from CD8+ T cells. A second nested PCR with blocking oligonucleotides suppressed unpaired genes. MiXCR, applied by TCRdb to the emulsion pairing reads, yields one record per CDR3 protein. The data show tens of thousands of distinct CDR3 sequences, about 41% seen once.

This clonotype originated in a pool of human donors with breast cancer or a healthy control (not recorded which). The chain employs TRBV7-7 and TRBJ2-1, with TRBD2 matching over 7 bases. Input material: CD8+ T cells. CDR3 region: CASSLAGLGDEQFF. CDR3 coding DNA: TGTGCTAGCAGCTTAGCGGGCCTGGGGGATGAGCAGTTCTTC.